The clone carrying this TCR beta chain was seen ten or more times. The antigen remains undetermined. 5'RACE with 10-nucleotide random UMIs generated the cDNA. TCRdb fed the 5' RACE reads into MiXCR, producing one record per CDR3 protein. The profile covers tens of thousands of distinct CDR3 sequences, with approximately 4% appearing a single time and 2.9% taken by the ten largest. CDR1 and CDR2 (germline): DFQATT, SNEGSKA (reference sequence). This CDR3 has 17 amino acids. The V end was cut by 0 bases, the J end by 10 bases, with 22 bases between. This sample is part of a study of neurological immune-mediated disorders. Study-wide background: For the approximately 34 multiple sclerosis patients, the disease was relapsing-remitting in 31 and secondary progressive in 3.

Study conclusions and caveats: Grouping of repertoires by phylogeny put those of 18 of 34 multiple sclerosis patients into a single related-CDR3 cluster, a possible signature.

This receptor was obtained from a man aged 45-65 years with multiple sclerosis. The gene calls are TRBV20-1 and TRBJ1-6; tentative D call: TRBD1 (5 bases). Sequencing input: PBMCs. DNA for the CDR3: TGCAGTGCTAGAGATGTCGAGTTTCGGGGGTTAGGGTCACCCCTCCACTTT. Its protein product is CSARDVEFRGLGSPLHF.